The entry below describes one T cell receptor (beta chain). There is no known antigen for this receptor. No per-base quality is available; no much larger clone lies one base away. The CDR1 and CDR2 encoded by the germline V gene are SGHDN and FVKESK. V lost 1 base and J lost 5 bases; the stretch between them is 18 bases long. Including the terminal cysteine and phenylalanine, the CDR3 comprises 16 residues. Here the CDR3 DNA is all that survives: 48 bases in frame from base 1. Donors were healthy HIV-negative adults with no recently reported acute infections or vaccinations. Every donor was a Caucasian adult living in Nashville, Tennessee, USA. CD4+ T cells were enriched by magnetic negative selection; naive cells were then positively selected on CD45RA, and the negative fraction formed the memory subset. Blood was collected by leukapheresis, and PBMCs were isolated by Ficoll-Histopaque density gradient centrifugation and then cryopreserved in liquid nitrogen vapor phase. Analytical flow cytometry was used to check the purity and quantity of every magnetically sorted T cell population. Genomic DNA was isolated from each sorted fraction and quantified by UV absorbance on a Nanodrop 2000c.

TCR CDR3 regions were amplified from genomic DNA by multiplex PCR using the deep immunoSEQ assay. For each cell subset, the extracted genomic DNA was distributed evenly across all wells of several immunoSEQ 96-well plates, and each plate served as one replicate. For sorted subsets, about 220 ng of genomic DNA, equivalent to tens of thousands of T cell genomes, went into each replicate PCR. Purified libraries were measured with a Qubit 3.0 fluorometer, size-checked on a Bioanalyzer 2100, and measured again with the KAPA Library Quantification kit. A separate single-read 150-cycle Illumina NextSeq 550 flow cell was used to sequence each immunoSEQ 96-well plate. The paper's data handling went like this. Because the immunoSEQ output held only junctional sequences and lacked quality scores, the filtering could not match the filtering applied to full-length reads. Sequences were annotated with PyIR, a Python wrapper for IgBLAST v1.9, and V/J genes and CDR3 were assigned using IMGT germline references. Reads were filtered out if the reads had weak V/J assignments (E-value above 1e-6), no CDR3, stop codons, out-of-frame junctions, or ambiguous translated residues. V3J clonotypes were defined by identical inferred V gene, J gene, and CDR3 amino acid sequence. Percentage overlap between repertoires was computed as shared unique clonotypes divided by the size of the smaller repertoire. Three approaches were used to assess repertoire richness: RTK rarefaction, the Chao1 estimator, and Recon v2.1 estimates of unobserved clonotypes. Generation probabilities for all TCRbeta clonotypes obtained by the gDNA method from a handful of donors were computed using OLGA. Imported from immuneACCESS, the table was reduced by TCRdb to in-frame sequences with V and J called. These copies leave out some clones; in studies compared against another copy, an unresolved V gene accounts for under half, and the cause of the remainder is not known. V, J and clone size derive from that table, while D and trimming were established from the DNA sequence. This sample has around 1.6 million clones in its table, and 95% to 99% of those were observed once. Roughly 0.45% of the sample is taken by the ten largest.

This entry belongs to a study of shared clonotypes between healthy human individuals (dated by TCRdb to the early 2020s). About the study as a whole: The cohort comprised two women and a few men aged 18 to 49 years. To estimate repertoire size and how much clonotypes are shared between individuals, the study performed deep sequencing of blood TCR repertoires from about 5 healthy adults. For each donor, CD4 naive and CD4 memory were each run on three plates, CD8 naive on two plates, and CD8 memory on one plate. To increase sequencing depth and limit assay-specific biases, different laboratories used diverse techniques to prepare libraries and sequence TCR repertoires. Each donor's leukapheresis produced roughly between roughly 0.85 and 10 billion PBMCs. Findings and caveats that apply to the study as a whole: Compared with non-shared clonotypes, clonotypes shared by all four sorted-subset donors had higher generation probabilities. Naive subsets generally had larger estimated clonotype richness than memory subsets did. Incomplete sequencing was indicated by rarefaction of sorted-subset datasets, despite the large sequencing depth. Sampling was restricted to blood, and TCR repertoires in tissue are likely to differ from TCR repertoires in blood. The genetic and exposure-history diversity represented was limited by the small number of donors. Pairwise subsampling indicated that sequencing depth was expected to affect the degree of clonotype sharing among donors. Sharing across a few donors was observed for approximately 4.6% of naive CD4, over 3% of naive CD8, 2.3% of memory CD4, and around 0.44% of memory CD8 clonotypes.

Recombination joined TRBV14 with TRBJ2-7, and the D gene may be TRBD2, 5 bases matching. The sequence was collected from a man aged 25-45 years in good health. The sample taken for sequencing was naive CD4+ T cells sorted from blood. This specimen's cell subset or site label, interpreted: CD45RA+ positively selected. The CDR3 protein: CASSQGILAGRDEQYF. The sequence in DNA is TGTGCCAGCAGCCAAGGAATCCTAGCCGGACGGGACGAGCAGTACTTC.